This T cell receptor (beta chain) derives from a study of blood T cells in healthy people across ages. The CDR3 length is 16 residues. Trimming removed 8 bases at V and 0 bases at J, with 17 bases between. The authors ran a second PCR of 7 to 11 cycles using a sample-barcoded 5' primer and a J-beta primer mix. Each cDNA molecule was tagged by a template-switch adaptor with 12 random nucleotides. TCRdb ran MiXCR on the 5' RACE reads and lists one entry per CDR3 protein. The table has some 1,500,000 distinct CDR3 sequences, roughly 43% seen once. For every donor, a draw yielded roughly 9.3 milliliters of peripheral blood.

The sequence derives from a young woman in good health. The V and J genes are TRBV12-3 or TRBV12-4 and TRBJ2-1; D might be TRBD2 (6 bases). Sequencing used blood. CDR3 sequence (DNA): TGTGCCAGCTGGGGTAGCGGAAAATTCTCCTACAATGAGCAGTTCTTC. This translates into CASWGSGKFSYNEQFF.